Below, 32 T cell receptor beta chains from the same sample are listed, as sequenced in a study of PD-1 blockade in classical Hodgkin lymphoma (dated by TCRdb to 2020 to 2021). Libraries were constructed by the immunoSEQ multiplex PCR assay. As stored in TCRdb, this immuneACCESS dataset retains in-frame rearrangements with V and J assigned. A fraction of the clones does not appear; measured against another copy, unresolved V genes explain less than half of the discrepancy, and the remainder lacks a known reason. The sample table contains 50,000 to 65,000 clones; only one count was recorded for about 89% of them. Under 13% of the sample rests with the top ten. The label giving this sample's time point can be read as: cycle 4 day 1 (C4D1), after less than 7 weeks of nivolumab. Every trial patient had relapsed following autologous stem cell transplantation, and prior brentuximab vedotin exposure was what differed among cohorts A, B and C.

The specimen was peripheral blood mononuclear cells (PBMCs), collected before the fourth cycle of nivolumab. The receptors derive from a human donor with classical Hodgkin lymphoma.

The CDR3, as DNA: TGTGCCAGCAGCGACGACGGGGGAGCGGGCACTGAAGCTTTCTTT. Protein product: CASSDDGGAGTEAFF. This chain connects TRBV9 to TRBJ1-1; D might be TRBD1 (5 bases). Germline CDR1 reads SGDLS; CDR2 reads YYNGEE. The CDR3 is 15 residues long. Trimming took off 3 bases at V and 4 bases at J, with 16 bases between the two ends.

The rearrangement joins TRBV10-3 to TRBJ2-2; 12 bases align to TRBD1. Trimming at V came to 3 bases and at J to 5 bases, leaving 4 bases not matched to a gene. Germline V gives CDR1 ENHRY, CDR2 SYGVKD. The CDR3 spans 16 residues. The CDR3: CAISDGTGGKTGELFF. CDR3 sequence (DNA): TGTGCCATCAGTGATGGGACAGGGGGCAAAACCGGGGAGCTGTTTTTT.

This chain connects TRBV10-2 to TRBJ2-2, with 14 bases lining up with TRBD2. This CDR3 has 16 residues. Per the germline V gene, CDR1 is WSHSY and CDR2 is SAAADI. Trimming at V came to 6 bases and at J to 0 bases, leaving 0 bases not matched to a gene. CDR3: CASRGLAGANTGELFF. The CDR3 DNA reads TGCGCCAGCAGGGGACTAGCGGGGGCGAACACCGGGGAGCTGTTTTTT.

The V gene is TRBV18, the J gene TRBJ1-2, with D possibly TRBD1 on 6 matching bases. This CDR3 is 15 amino acids long. Germline assignment: CDR1 KGHSH and CDR2 LQKENI. V was clipped by 6 bases and J by 2 bases, with 16 bases between them. As DNA, the CDR3 is TGTGCCAGCTCTTTAGTCGGAACAGGGAACTATGGCTACACCTTC. Encoded protein: CASSLVGTGNYGYTF.

The rearrangement uses TRBV29-1 and TRBJ2-5, with TRBD2 matching 10 bases. Germline V gives CDR1 SQVTM, CDR2 ANQGSEA. The length of the CDR3 is 13 residues. J gave up 12 bases and V 2 bases, and 9 bases lay outside the gene matches. The DNA for the CDR3 is TGCAGCGTTGAAACTAGCGGGGATTATTCGGAGTACTTC. This sequence encodes CSVETSGDYSEYF. Looking up the rest from reference TRBV29-1 and TRBJ2-5 gives the full variable domain: SAVISQKPSRDICQRGTSLTIQCQVDSQVTMMFWYRQQPGQSLTLIATANQGSEATYESGFVIDKFPISRPNLTFSTLTVSNMSPEDSSIYLCSVETSGDYSEYFGPGTRLLVL.

The chain has TRBV5-6 and TRBJ1-2, with 9 bases aligning to TRBD1. Trimming cost V 2 bases and J 6 bases; bases outside gene matches: 5. The CDR3 covers 14 residues. CDR1 is SGHDT and CDR2 is YYEEEE in the germline V gene. The CDR3 nucleotides read TGTGCCAGCAGCTTACAGGGGGCAATAGATGGCTACACCTTC. It encodes CASSLQGAIDGYTF. Full variable domain (rest looked up from reference TRBV5-6 and TRBJ1-2): DAGVTQSPTHLIKTRGQQVTLRCSPKSGHDTVSWYQQALGQGPQFIFQYYEEEERQRGNFPDRFSGHQFPNYSSELNVNALLLGDSALYLCASSLQGAIDGYTFGSGTRLTVV.

The chain is built from TRBV25-1 and TRBJ1-5; D possibly corresponds to TRBD1 (6 bases). With 5 bases removed from V and 6 bases from J, the gap between germline ends came to 14 bases. In germline, CDR1 is MGHDK, CDR2 SYGVNS. This CDR3 has 14 amino acids. CDR3 bases: TGTGCCAGCAGTCCTCAGGGGAGGATTCAGCCCCAGCATTTT. Its protein is CASSPQGRIQPQHF.

This clone was picked up one time. The gene calls are TRBV2 and TRBJ2-5; no definite D call. With 4 bases removed from V and 3 bases from J, the gap between germline ends came to 3 bases. Germline V CDR1 and CDR2: SNHLY, FYNNEI. This CDR3 is 11 amino acids long. The CDR3 loop is CASSAEETQYF. The CDR3 nucleotides read TGTGCCAGCAGTGCGGAAGAGACCCAGTACTTC. Full variable domain (missing parts from reference TRBV2 and TRBJ2-5): EPEVTQTPSHQVTQMGQEVILRCVPISNHLYFYWYRQILGQKVEFLVSFYNNEISEKSEIFDDQFSVERPDGSNFTLKIRSTKLEDSAMYFCASSAEETQYFGPGTRLLVL.

The V call is TRBV19, the J call TRBJ1-1; the D is unclear. Trimming cost V 4 bases and J 3 bases, with 9 bases left between them. This CDR3 has 13 amino acids. Germline lookup yields CDR1 LNHDA and CDR2 SQIVND (reference sequence). This CDR3 is CASSTTWDTEAFF. CDR3 DNA: TGTGCCAGTAGTACTACGTGGGACACTGAAGCTTTCTTT.

The chain joins TRBV27 to TRBJ2-7; D assignment may be TRBD1 or TRBD2 (6 bases each). CDR1 and CDR2 from the germline V gene are MNHEY and SMNVEV (reference sequence). The length of the CDR3 is 15 residues. Trimming took 1 base from V and 6 from J, leaving 16 bases between them. The CDR3 spells CASSLLKGGASEQYF. The CDR3 DNA follows: TGTGCCAGCAGTTTATTGAAGGGGGGCGCATCCGAGCAGTACTTC.

The chain couples TRBV6-1 to TRBJ1-1; D is perhaps TRBD1 (5 bases). The CDR3 runs 14 residues. Germline values: CDR1 MNHNS, CDR2 SASEGT. V gave up 5 bases and J gave up 3 bases, with 13 bases separating them. The CDR3 bases are TGTGCCAGCAGTTCCAGGGTTCATTACACTGAAGCTTTCTTT. The encoded protein is CASSSRVHYTEAFF.

The chain joins TRBV7-9 to TRBJ1-6; 8 nucleotides agree with TRBD1. This CDR3 region has 17 residues. The junction had 12 bases not matched to a gene; V was cut back by 5 bases and J by 6 bases. In germline, CDR1 is SEHNR, CDR2 FQNEAQ (reference sequence). The CDR3 spells CASSGERTGSSNSPLHF. CDR3 in DNA: TGTGCCAGCAGCGGAGAACGGACAGGGTCTAGTAATTCACCCCTCCACTTT. The whole variable domain, filled in from reference TRBV7-9 and TRBJ1-6, reads DTGVSQNPRHKITKRGQNVTFRCDPISEHNRLYWYRQTLGQGPEFLTYFQNEAQLEKSRLLSDRFSAERPKGSFSTLEIQRTEQGDSAMYLCASSGERTGSSNSPLHFGNGTRLTVT.

V is TRBV5-1 and J is TRBJ2-5; weak D call: TRBD1 (5 bases). Germline values: CDR1 SGHRS, CDR2 YFSETQ. The CDR3 extends over 14 amino acids. The V and J ends lost 4 bases and 3 bases respectively, with 13 bases between them. In nucleotides, the CDR3 is TGCGCCAGCAGCCAGGGATCGGTGGAAGAGACCCAGTACTTC. Amino acid sequence: CASSQGSVEETQYF.

The rearrangement links TRBV7-2 to TRBJ1-6; 10 nucleotides align to TRBD1. The junction had 2 bases not matched to a gene; V was cut back by 5 bases and J by 7 bases. The germline V gene has CDR1 SGHTA and CDR2 FQGNSA. The CDR3 spans 14 residues. CDR3 amino acids: CASSRTGGNSPLHF. CDR3 in DNA: TGTGCCAGCAGCCGGACAGGGGGGAATTCACCCCTCCACTTT.

The sample holds one count of this clone. An end of the junction does not agree with germline; a read error may underlie this. The CDR3 region has the DNA TGCGCCAGCAGCTCCCTATGGAGGGGGGGAGAGATTGAAACTTTCTTT. This gives the protein CASSSLWRGGEIETFF. The chain is built from TRBV5-1 and TRBJ1-1; TRBD1 is a possible D gene (6 bases). The CDR3 length is 16 residues. Per the germline V gene, CDR1 is SGHRS and CDR2 is YFSETQ.

The gene calls are TRBV9 and TRBJ1-1; D gene unclear. Per the germline V gene, CDR1 is SGDLS and CDR2 is YYNGEE. V lost 0 bases and J 1 base, leaving 7 bases between the germline ends. There are 14 residues in the CDR3. CDR3 nucleotides: TGTGCCAGCAGCGTAGTTCCGGGGAACACTGAAGCTTTCTTT. Translation gives CASSVVPGNTEAFF.

The rearrangement uses TRBV5-1 and TRBJ2-2, with TRBD1 identical over 8 bases. The ends lost 6 bases at V and 4 bases at J; junction bases unmatched: 2. Germline V CDR1 and CDR2: SGHRS, YFSETQ. The CDR3 length is 13 residues. The CDR3 sequence: CASNTGGTGELFF. The CDR3 coding sequence is TGCGCCAGCAACACAGGGGGCACCGGGGAGCTGTTTTTT.

The chain recombines TRBV7-2 with TRBJ2-3; D ambiguous. The CDR3 totals 13 residues. The V gene's germline CDR1 is SGHTA and CDR2 FQGNSA. V lost 2 bases to trimming and J lost 3 bases, with 6 bases between them. CDR3 DNA: TGTGCCAGCAGCTTATCGTTTACAGATACGCAGTATTTT. It encodes CASSLSFTDTQYF.

J is TRBJ1-1 and V is TRBV9, with D perhaps matching TRBD1 (6 bases). CDR3 length: 15 amino acids. V shed 0 bases and J shed 4 bases, with 13 bases lying between them. Germline lookup yields CDR1 SGDLS and CDR2 YYNGEE. Here the CDR3 reads CASSVGSQGGTEAFF. DNA of the CDR3: TGTGCCAGCAGCGTAGGTTCACAGGGTGGCACTGAAGCTTTCTTT.

Remarks on this clone: One end of the junction does not line up with germline, which may come from a read error. The V gene is TRBV7-7, the J gene TRBJ2-5; 7 bases agree with TRBD2. In germline, CDR1 is SSHAT, CDR2 FNYEAQ (reference sequence). CDR3 length: 13 amino acids. This CDR3 is CASSSTSMGTQYF. The CDR3 DNA follows: TGTGCTAGCAGCTCGACTAGCATGGGGACCCAGTACTTC.

The J gene is TRBJ1-1, the V gene TRBV2, with D possibly matching TRBD1 (6 bases). V lost 8 bases, J lost 5 bases, and 15 bases lay in between. CDR1 and CDR2 (germline): SNHLY, FYNNEI. The CDR3 spans 13 residues. CDR3 residues: CASSTGLSTEAFF. The CDR3, as DNA: TGTGCCAGCTCAACAGGGTTGAGTACTGAAGCTTTCTTT.

This clone was recorded a few times. The gene calls are TRBV2 and TRBJ1-2; the match to TRBD1 covers 7 bases. The CDR3 length is 12 residues. With V trimmed by 7 bases and J by 7 bases, 6 bases remained unmatched. The germline gives CDR1 SNHLY, CDR2 FYNNEI. The CDR3 spells CASTLSGGGYTF. CDR3 nucleotide sequence: TGTGCCAGCACTCTTTCAGGGGGTGGCTACACCTTC.

The chain couples TRBV19 to TRBJ2-2; perhaps TRBD1 as D (6 bases). Trimming stripped 6 bases from V and 0 bases from J, with 14 bases between. This CDR3 spans 16 amino acids. Germline V gives CDR1 LNHDA, CDR2 SQIVND (reference sequence). CDR3 DNA: TGTGCCAGTAGAGAAAGGGGGTCGGCGAACACCGGGGAGCTGTTTTTT. This sequence encodes CASRERGSANTGELFF.

This chain connects TRBV19 to TRBJ2-2; TRBD2 is a possible D gene (6 bases). With 1 base removed from V and 7 bases from J, the gap between germline ends came to 10 bases. The CDR3 is made up of 14 amino acids. Germline lookup yields CDR1 LNHDA and CDR2 SQIVND (reference sequence). The CDR3 DNA sequence: TGTGCCAGTAGTATAGCGGGGACTGTCGGGGAGCTGTTTTTT. This translates into CASSIAGTVGELFF.

The rearrangement joins TRBV30 to TRBJ2-7; D unclear. Per germline, CDR1 GTSNPN and CDR2 SVGIG (reference sequence). Trimming removed 0 bases at V and 4 bases at J, with 7 bases between. The CDR3 sequence is 12 residues long. CDR3 sequence (DNA): TGTGCCTGGAGTGTACGGTCGTACGAGCAGTACTTC. This sequence encodes CAWSVRSYEQYF.

The chain is built from TRBV29-1 and TRBJ1-2; unclear D gene. This CDR3 has 14 residues. Germline-derived CDR1 and CDR2 are SQVTM and ANQGSEA. The V and J ends lost 4 bases and 3 bases respectively, with 15 bases between them. CDR3 loop: CSVVVIAEHYGYTF. CDR3 nucleotide sequence: TGCAGCGTTGTCGTAATCGCTGAGCACTATGGCTACACCTTC.

In this sample, this clone turned up once. The rearrangement uses TRBV2 and TRBJ1-6; D unresolved. This CDR3 has 17 amino acids. The V end was cut by 4 bases, the J end by 0 bases, with 13 bases between. Per germline, CDR1 SNHLY and CDR2 FYNNEI. CDR3 protein: CASSARALSSYNSPLHF. DNA for the CDR3: TGTGCCAGCAGTGCTAGGGCCCTGAGCTCCTATAATTCACCCCTCCACTTT.

The rearrangement joins TRBV28 to TRBJ2-2; perhaps TRBD1 as D (6 bases). The CDR3 extends over 14 amino acids. CDR1 and CDR2 (germline): MDHEN, SYDVKM. V lost 11 bases and J 1 base, leaving 14 bases between the germline ends. CDR3 amino acids: CAARSTGNTGELFF. The CDR3 DNA reads TGTGCCGCACGTTCGACAGGGAACACCGGGGAGCTGTTTTTT.

V and J are TRBV7-9 and TRBJ1-2, with 7 bases fitting TRBD1. V lost 5 bases and J lost 3; bases outside the gene matches: 3. CDR1 is SEHNR, CDR2 FQNEAQ, per germline (reference sequence). The CDR3 loop spans 13 amino acids. The CDR3 here is CASSITGDYGYTF. The CDR3 coding sequence is TGTGCCAGCAGCATCACAGGGGACTATGGCTACACCTTC.

The chain employs TRBV6-4 and TRBJ2-1; D possibly corresponds to TRBD2 (6 bases). Trimming took 6 bases from V and 3 from J, leaving 9 bases between them. Germline CDR1 MRHNA, CDR2 SNTAGT. The CDR3 covers 13 residues. CDR3 sequence (DNA): TGTGCCAGCAGCGCCGGGAGCTACAATGAGCAGTTCTTC. Its translation is CASSAGSYNEQFF.

This clone was recorded once. V usage is TRBV5-4 and J usage is TRBJ1-2; D is unclear. This CDR3 has 11 residues. Trimming cost V 3 bases and J 5 bases, with 5 bases left between them. Germline CDR1 reads SGHNT; CDR2 reads YYREEE (reference sequence). The CDR3 sequence: CASSSDYGYTF. CDR3 DNA: TGTGCCAGCAGCTCAGATTATGGCTACACCTTC. The whole variable domain, filled in from reference TRBV5-4 and TRBJ1-2, reads ETGVTQSPTHLIKTRGQQVTLRCSSQSGHNTVSWYQQALGQGPQFIFQYYREEENGRGNFPPRFSGLQFPNYSSELNVNALELDDSALYLCASSSDYGYTFGSGTRLTVV.

CDR3 nucleotide sequence: TGTGCCAGCAAGGGACAGACGAACACCGGGGAGCTGTTTTTT. This codes for CASKGQTNTGELFF. The gene calls are TRBV11-3 and TRBJ2-2; 7 bases fit TRBD1. Per germline, CDR1 SGHNT and CDR2 YENEEA. CDR3 length: 14 amino acids. V lost 7 bases and J lost 0; bases outside the gene matches: 2. The full variable domain, its missing parts supplied by reference TRBV11-3 and TRBJ2-2, is EAGVVQSPRYKIIEKKQPVAFWCNPISGHNTLYWYLQNLGQGPELLIRYENEEAVDDSQLPKDRFSAERLKGVDSTLKIQPAELGDSAVYLCASKGQTNTGELFFGEGSRLTVL.